This T cell receptor beta chain was sequenced for a study of blood T cell repertoires in COVID-19. The wider study: The United States, Italy and Spain provided the acute and convalescent COVID-19 samples.

This clone was seen only a few times. The repertoire was sequenced with immunoSEQ multiplex PCR; TCRdb's copy has only in-frame clones and lacks some. Altogether about 170,000 clones are present, 79% being singletons, with the ten largest covering roughly 19%. CDR1 SGHTA and CDR2 FQGNSA come from the germline V gene. The length of the CDR3 is 15 residues. Trimming removed 8 bases from V and 0 bases from J, with 14 bases in between. Participant ages covered about 18 to 89 years across 24 US areas. The sequence was obtained from a woman aged 65 to 85 in a cohort exposed to, infected with or recovered from COVID-19 (not recorded which). The sample taken for sequencing was PBMCs or T cells enriched from blood (not recorded which). This chain joins TRBV7-2 and TRBJ2-1; no reliable D call. The CDR3 DNA follows: TGTGCCAGCGGCACAGCTCCAGCCTCCTACAATGAGCAGTTCTTC. It is translated as CASGTAPASYNEQFF.